Listed below are T cell receptor beta chains from one sample, sequenced in a study of blood T cell repertoires in COVID-19. Clones were sequenced by immunoSEQ multiplex PCR, and TCRdb holds only the in-frame ones, with some missing. The sample includes some 250,000 clones, around nine tenths of them seen just once. The sequencing input was peripheral blood. These receptors came from a man younger than 45 with active or convalescent COVID-19. Both conserved end residues are part of each CDR3. Fields, in order: J gene, D gene, clone size, V gene, CDR3 protein, CDR3 DNA. The D gene is left open where the match is weak. A clone size is listed for some rows: how often the clone was seen (once, few, many), or a class if it is expanded.

j_gene: TRBJ1-1; d_gene: -; abundance: -; v_gene: TRBV6-4; CDR3aa: CASSDTGSTPAFF; CDR3nt: TGTGCCAGCAGTGACACTGGGTCGACTCCAGCTTTCTTT
j_gene: TRBJ1-1; d_gene: TRBD1; abundance: -; v_gene: TRBV7-9; CDR3aa: CASSNHFGTETQEAFF; CDR3nt: TGTGCCAGCAGCAATCATTTCGGGACAGAGACCCAAGAAGCTTTCTTT
j_gene: TRBJ2-2; d_gene: TRBD1; abundance: -; v_gene: TRBV7-9; CDR3aa: CASTDRANAGELFF; CDR3nt: TGTGCCAGCACGGACAGGGCGAACGCCGGGGAGCTGTTTTTT
j_gene: TRBJ1-2; d_gene: -; abundance: once; v_gene: TRBV9; CDR3aa: CASSATGTYGYTF; CDR3nt: TGTGCCAGCAGCGCGACGGGTACTTATGGCTACACCTTC
j_gene: TRBJ2-2; d_gene: TRBD2; abundance: -; v_gene: TRBV3-1/TRBV3-2; CDR3aa: CASSTSSGVGSGELFF; CDR3nt: TGTGCCAGCAGCACCAGTAGCGGGGTAGGTTCCGGGGAGCTGTTTTTT
j_gene: TRBJ2-1; d_gene: TRBD2; abundance: -; v_gene: TRBV5-3; CDR3aa: CARSLGPSGGATCEQFF; CDR3nt: TGTGCCAGAAGCTTGGGGCCCAGCGGGGGGGCTACGTGCGAGCAGTTCTTC
j_gene: TRBJ1-2; d_gene: TRBD1; abundance: -; v_gene: TRBV27; CDR3aa: CATADRGGYGYTF; CDR3nt: TGTGCCACCGCCGACAGGGGTGGCTATGGCTACACCTTC
j_gene: TRBJ1-1; d_gene: -; abundance: -; v_gene: TRBV7-3; CDR3aa: CASSLQGQNTEAFF; CDR3nt: TGTGCCAGCAGCTTACAGGGGCAGAACACTGAAGCTTTCTTT
j_gene: TRBJ2-2; d_gene: -; abundance: -; v_gene: TRBV18; CDR3aa: CASSPWRTLATGELFF; CDR3nt: TGTGCCAGCTCACCGTGGCGGACACTGGCCACCGGGGAGCTGTTTTTT
j_gene: TRBJ2-3; d_gene: -; abundance: -; v_gene: TRBV19; CDR3aa: CASSSQRGTDTQYF; CDR3nt: TGTGCCAGTAGTTCCCAACGGGGCACAGATACGCAGTATTTT
j_gene: TRBJ1-6; d_gene: TRBD1; abundance: -; v_gene: TRBV30; CDR3aa: CAWGTDRGNSPLHF; CDR3nt: TGTGCCTGGGGAACAGACAGGGGGAATTCACCCCTCCACTTT
j_gene: TRBJ1-4; d_gene: -; abundance: -; v_gene: TRBV2; CDR3aa: CASSEGRRGGGKLFF; CDR3nt: TGTGCCAGCAGTGAAGGGAGAAGGGGCGGCGGAAAACTGTTTTTT
j_gene: TRBJ1-6; d_gene: -; abundance: once; v_gene: TRBV19; CDR3aa: CASSQGILSPLHF; CDR3nt: TGTGCCAGTTCACAGGGTATACTTTCACCCCTCCACTTT
j_gene: TRBJ1-1; d_gene: -; abundance: -; v_gene: TRBV13; CDR3aa: CASSFGGLNTEAFF; CDR3nt: TGTGCCAGCAGCTTTGGGGGGTTGAACACTGAAGCTTTCTTT
j_gene: TRBJ1-3; d_gene: TRBD1; abundance: once; v_gene: TRBV19; CDR3aa: CASSIDRGISYTIYF; CDR3nt: TGTGCCAGTAGTATCGACAGGGGGATCTCGTACACCATATATTTT
j_gene: TRBJ2-5; d_gene: TRBD2; abundance: few; v_gene: TRBV13; CDR3aa: CASSLMPSGVETQYF; CDR3nt: TGTGCCAGCAGCTTAATGCCTAGCGGGGTGGAGACCCAGTACTTC
j_gene: TRBJ2-5; d_gene: TRBD2; abundance: -; v_gene: TRBV2; CDR3aa: CASSEGLAGGRETQYF; CDR3nt: TGTGCCAGCAGTGAAGGACTAGCGGGGGGGCGAGAGACCCAGTACTTC
j_gene: TRBJ2-6; d_gene: -; abundance: -; v_gene: TRBV29-1; CDR3aa: CSVGQSGLSGANVLTF; CDR3nt: TGCAGCGTCGGACAGTCCGGGCTCTCTGGGGCCAACGTCCTGACTTTC
j_gene: TRBJ1-1; d_gene: -; abundance: few; v_gene: TRBV27; CDR3aa: CASSTSGLNTEAFF; CDR3nt: TGTGCCAGCAGTACCAGTGGCTTGAACACTGAAGCTTTCTTT
j_gene: TRBJ2-5; d_gene: -; abundance: -; v_gene: TRBV27; CDR3aa: CASSLIPPGGPQETQYF; CDR3nt: TGTGCCAGCAGTTTAATCCCCCCGGGGGGCCCTCAAGAGACCCAGTACTTC
j_gene: TRBJ2-1; d_gene: -; abundance: -; v_gene: TRBV2; CDR3aa: CASSDPGASSYNEQFF; CDR3nt: TGTGCCAGCAGTGACCCAGGGGCATCATCCTACAATGAGCAGTTCTTC
j_gene: TRBJ1-3; d_gene: -; abundance: once; v_gene: TRBV14; CDR3aa: CASSQEYLLSGNTIYF; CDR3nt: TGTGCCAGCAGCCAAGAATATTTACTCTCTGGAAACACCATATATTTT
j_gene: TRBJ1-2; d_gene: TRBD1; abundance: -; v_gene: TRBV29-1; CDR3aa: CSARTGRDYGYTF; CDR3nt: TGCAGCGCTAGGACAGGAAGGGACTATGGCTACACCTTC
j_gene: TRBJ2-3; d_gene: TRBD2; abundance: -; v_gene: TRBV2; CDR3aa: CASTDGLAGDLFSGTDTQYF; CDR3nt: TGTGCCAGCACCGACGGACTAGCGGGGGACCTATTTTCCGGCACAGATACGCAGTATTTT
j_gene: TRBJ2-1; d_gene: -; abundance: -; v_gene: TRBV7-9; CDR3aa: CASSLGVYGDEQFF; CDR3nt: TGTGCCAGCAGCTTAGGCGTTTACGGGGATGAGCAGTTCTTC
j_gene: TRBJ2-1; d_gene: -; abundance: -; v_gene: TRBV16; CDR3aa: CASSQTGGNEQFF; CDR3nt: TGTGCCAGCAGCCAAACCGGGGGAAATGAGCAGTTCTTC
j_gene: TRBJ2-7; d_gene: TRBD2; abundance: -; v_gene: TRBV30; CDR3aa: CAWSDSRGGPTYEQYF; CDR3nt: TGTGCCTGGAGTGACTCTCGGGGGGGACCAACCTACGAGCAGTACTTC
j_gene: TRBJ2-3; d_gene: -; abundance: -; v_gene: TRBV10-2; CDR3aa: CASSVRGEDTQYF; CDR3nt: TGCGCCAGCAGTGTACGGGGAGAAGATACGCAGTATTTT
j_gene: TRBJ1-1; d_gene: -; abundance: few; v_gene: TRBV6-5; CDR3aa: CASSYVRDTEAFF; CDR3nt: TGTGCCAGCAGTTATGTGAGGGACACTGAAGCTTTCTTT
j_gene: TRBJ2-7; d_gene: TRBD1; abundance: -; v_gene: TRBV6-2/TRBV6-3; CDR3aa: CASSLSGQMTYEQYF; CDR3nt: TGTGCCAGCAGTCTATCGGGACAGATGACCTACGAGCAGTACTTC
j_gene: TRBJ1-2; d_gene: -; abundance: -; v_gene: TRBV6-6; CDR3aa: CASSYSIEQGGGTF; CDR3nt: TGTGCCAGCAGTTACTCGATTGAGCAGGGAGGTGGGACCTTC
j_gene: TRBJ1-4; d_gene: -; abundance: -; v_gene: TRBV15; CDR3aa: CATSRAVNEKLFF; CDR3nt: TGTGCCACCAGCAGAGCAGTGAATGAAAAACTGTTTTTT
j_gene: TRBJ1-1; d_gene: -; abundance: -; v_gene: TRBV12-5; CDR3aa: CASGSTGGSGAFF; CDR3nt: TGTGCTAGTGGTTCGACGGGCGGAAGCGGCGCTTTCTTT
j_gene: TRBJ1-2; d_gene: TRBD1; abundance: -; v_gene: TRBV7-2; CDR3aa: CASSLGGTGANYGYTF; CDR3nt: TGTGCCAGCAGCTTAGGCGGGACAGGAGCTAACTATGGCTACACCTTC
j_gene: TRBJ2-7; d_gene: TRBD2; abundance: -; v_gene: TRBV9; CDR3aa: CASSVGAGGPYEQYF; CDR3nt: TGTGCCAGCAGCGTAGGAGCGGGGGGACCCTACGAGCAGTACTTC
j_gene: TRBJ1-2; d_gene: -; abundance: -; v_gene: TRBV6-1; CDR3aa: CASSEGGRNYGYTF; CDR3nt: TGTGCCAGCAGTGAAGGAGGCCGTAACTATGGCTACACCTTC